A selection of T cell receptor beta chains follows, all from one sample in a study of blood T cell repertoires in COVID-19. Profiled with immunoSEQ multiplex PCR; TCRdb holds only in-frame clones, not every one. Here the sample spans hundreds of thousands of clones, approximately 84% being singletons. Sequencing was done on a sample of PBMCs or T cells enriched from blood (not recorded which). These receptor sequences come from a man aged 25-45 years who had recovered from COVID-19. The CDR3 runs from the conserved cysteine through the conserved F or W. Each record gives: CDR3 DNA, CDR3 protein, V gene, D gene, J gene. D genes are given only for firm matches.

CDR3nt: TGTGCCAGCTCACTCGGACAGGGAACCGGGGAGCTGTTTTTT
CDR3aa: CASSLGQGTGELFF
v_gene: TRBV18
d_gene: TRBD1
j_gene: TRBJ2-2

CDR3nt: TGTGCCCTAAACCGGGGGGACACTGAAGCTTTCTTT
CDR3aa: CALNRGDTEAFF
v_gene: TRBV6-5
d_gene: -
j_gene: TRBJ1-1

CDR3nt: TGTGCCAGCCATACACTACAGGGAGAATATGGCTACACCTTC
CDR3aa: CASHTLQGEYGYTF
v_gene: TRBV28
d_gene: -
j_gene: TRBJ1-2

CDR3nt: TGTGCCAGCAGTTTATCTCCTAATCAGCCCCAGCATTTT
CDR3aa: CASSLSPNQPQHF
v_gene: TRBV28
d_gene: -
j_gene: TRBJ1-5

CDR3nt: TGTGCCAGCAGTTATTCGACAGACTCCTACGAGCAGTACTTC
CDR3aa: CASSYSTDSYEQYF
v_gene: TRBV6-5
d_gene: -
j_gene: TRBJ2-7

CDR3nt: TGTGCCAGTAGCGTAGCGGGAATTGGCATTCAGTACTTC
CDR3aa: CASSVAGIGIQYF
v_gene: TRBV19
d_gene: TRBD2
j_gene: TRBJ2-4

CDR3nt: TGTGCCAGTAGGGACCGCTTCCTGGGACAGGTTAGCAATCAGCCCCAGCATTTT
CDR3aa: CASRDRFLGQVSNQPQHF
v_gene: TRBV19
d_gene: TRBD1
j_gene: TRBJ1-5

CDR3nt: TGTGCCAGCAGCTTAACTAGCGCGGTTACAGATACGCAGTATTTT
CDR3aa: CASSLTSAVTDTQYF
v_gene: TRBV7-9
d_gene: TRBD2
j_gene: TRBJ2-3

CDR3nt: TGCGCCAGCAGCTTGGCCAGCGGCCTATACGAGCAGTACTTC
CDR3aa: CASSLASGLYEQYF
v_gene: TRBV5-1
d_gene: -
j_gene: TRBJ2-7

CDR3nt: TGTGCCAGCAGTTTAACAGGGAGCAATCAGCCCCAGCATTTT
CDR3aa: CASSLTGSNQPQHF
v_gene: TRBV27
d_gene: -
j_gene: TRBJ1-5